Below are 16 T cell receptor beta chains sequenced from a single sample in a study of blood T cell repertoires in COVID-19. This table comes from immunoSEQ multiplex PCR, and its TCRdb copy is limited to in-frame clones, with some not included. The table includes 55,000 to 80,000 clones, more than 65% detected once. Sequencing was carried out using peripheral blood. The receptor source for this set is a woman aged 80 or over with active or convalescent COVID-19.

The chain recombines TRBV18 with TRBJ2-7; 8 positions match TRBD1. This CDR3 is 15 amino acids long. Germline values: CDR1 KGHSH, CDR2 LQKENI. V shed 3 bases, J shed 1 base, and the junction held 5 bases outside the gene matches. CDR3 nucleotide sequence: TGTGCCAGCTCACCGCAGGGGGCGCCTTCCTACGAGCAGTACTTC. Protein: CASSPQGAPSYEQYF.

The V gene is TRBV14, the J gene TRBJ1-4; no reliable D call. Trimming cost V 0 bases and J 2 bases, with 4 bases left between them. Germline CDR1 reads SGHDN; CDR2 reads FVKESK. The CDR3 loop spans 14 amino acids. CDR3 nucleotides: TGTGCCAGCAGCCAAGAGAGGACTAATGAAAAACTGTTTTTT. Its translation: CASSQERTNEKLFF.

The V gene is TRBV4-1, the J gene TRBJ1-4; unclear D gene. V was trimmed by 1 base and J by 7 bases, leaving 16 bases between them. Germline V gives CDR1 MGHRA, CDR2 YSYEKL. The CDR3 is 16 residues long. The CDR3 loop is CASSQGSTLGSEKLFF. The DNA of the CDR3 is TGCGCCAGCAGCCAAGGCTCGACATTGGGGAGTGAAAAACTGTTTTTT.

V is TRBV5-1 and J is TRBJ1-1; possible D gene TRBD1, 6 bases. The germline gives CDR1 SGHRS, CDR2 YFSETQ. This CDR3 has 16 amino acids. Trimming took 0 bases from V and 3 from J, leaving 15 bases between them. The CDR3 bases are TGCGCCAGCAGCTTGGCAGGGGTAGGATTGGACACTGAAGCTTTCTTT. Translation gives CASSLAGVGLDTEAFF.

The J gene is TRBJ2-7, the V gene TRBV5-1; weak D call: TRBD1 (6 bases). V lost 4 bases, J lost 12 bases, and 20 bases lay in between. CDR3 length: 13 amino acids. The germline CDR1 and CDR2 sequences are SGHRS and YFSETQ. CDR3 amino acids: CASSLKMDSPSYF. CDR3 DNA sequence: TGCGCCAGCAGCCTTAAGATGGACAGCCCTTCGTACTTC. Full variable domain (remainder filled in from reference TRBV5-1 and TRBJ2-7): KAGVTQTPRYLIKTRGQQVTLSCSPISGHRSVSWYQQTPGQGLQFLFEYFSETQRNKGNFPGRFSGRQFSNSRSEMNVSTLELGDSALYLCASSLKMDSPSYFGPGTRLTVT.

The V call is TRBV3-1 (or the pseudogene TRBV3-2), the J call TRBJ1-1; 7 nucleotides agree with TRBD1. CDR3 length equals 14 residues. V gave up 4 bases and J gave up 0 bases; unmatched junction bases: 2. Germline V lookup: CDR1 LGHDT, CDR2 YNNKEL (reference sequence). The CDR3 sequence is CASSRGQLNTEAFF. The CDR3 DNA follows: TGTGCCAGCAGCCGGGGACAGTTGAACACTGAAGCTTTCTTT.

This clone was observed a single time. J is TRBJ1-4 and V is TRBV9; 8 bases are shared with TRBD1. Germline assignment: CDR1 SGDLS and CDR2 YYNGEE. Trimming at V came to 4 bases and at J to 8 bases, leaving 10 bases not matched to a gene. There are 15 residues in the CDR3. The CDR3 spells CASSPNRGVGEKLFF. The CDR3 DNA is TGTGCCAGCAGCCCCAACAGGGGGGTAGGAGAAAAACTGTTTTTT.

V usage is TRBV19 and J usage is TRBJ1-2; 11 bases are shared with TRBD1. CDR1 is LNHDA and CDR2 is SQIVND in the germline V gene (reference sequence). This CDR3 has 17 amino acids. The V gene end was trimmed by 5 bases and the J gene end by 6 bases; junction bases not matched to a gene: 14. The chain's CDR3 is CASSPRTGGAGYDGYTF. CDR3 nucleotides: TGTGCCAGTAGTCCGCGGACAGGGGGCGCCGGTTATGATGGCTACACCTTC.

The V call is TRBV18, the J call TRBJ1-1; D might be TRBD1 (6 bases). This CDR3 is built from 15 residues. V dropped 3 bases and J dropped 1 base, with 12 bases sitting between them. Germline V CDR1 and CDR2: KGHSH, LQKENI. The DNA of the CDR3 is TGTGCCAGCTCACCTCAGGGGATAGGGAACACTGAAGCTTTCTTT. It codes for CASSPQGIGNTEAFF.

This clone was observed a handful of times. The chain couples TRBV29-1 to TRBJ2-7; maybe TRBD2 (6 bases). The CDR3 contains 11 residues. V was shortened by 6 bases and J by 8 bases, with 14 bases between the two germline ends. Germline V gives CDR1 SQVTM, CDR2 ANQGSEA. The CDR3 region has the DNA TGCAGCGTCCGTACGACTAGTAAGCAGTACTTC. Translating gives CSVRTTSKQYF.

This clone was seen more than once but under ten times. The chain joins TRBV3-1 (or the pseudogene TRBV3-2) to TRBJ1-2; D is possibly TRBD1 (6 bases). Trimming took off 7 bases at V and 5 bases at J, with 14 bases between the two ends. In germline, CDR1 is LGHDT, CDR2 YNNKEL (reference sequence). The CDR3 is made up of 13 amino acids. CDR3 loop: CASNSGQGYGYTF. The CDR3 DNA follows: TGTGCCAGCAATTCGGGACAAGGATATGGCTACACCTTC.

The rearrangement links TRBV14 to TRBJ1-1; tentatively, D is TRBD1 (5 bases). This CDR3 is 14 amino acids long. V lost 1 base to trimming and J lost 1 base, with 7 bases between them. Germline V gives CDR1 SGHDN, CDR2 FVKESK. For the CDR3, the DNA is TGTGCCAGCAGCCAAGTCGGGGGGAACACTGAAGCTTTCTTT. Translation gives CASSQVGGNTEAFF.

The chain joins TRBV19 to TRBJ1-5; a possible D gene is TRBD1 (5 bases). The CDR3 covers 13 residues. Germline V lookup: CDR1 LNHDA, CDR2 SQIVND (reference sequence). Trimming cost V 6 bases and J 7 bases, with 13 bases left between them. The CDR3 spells CASSLSGKQPQHF. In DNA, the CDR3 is TGTGCCAGTAGCCTATCAGGGAAGCAGCCCCAGCATTTT.

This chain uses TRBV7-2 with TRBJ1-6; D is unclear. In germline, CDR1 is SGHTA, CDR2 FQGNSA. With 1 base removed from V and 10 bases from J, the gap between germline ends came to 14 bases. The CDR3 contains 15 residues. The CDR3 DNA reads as TGTGCCAGCAGCTTAGATATGGCCAGTTCCTCACCCCTCCACTTT. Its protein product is CASSLDMASSSPLHF.

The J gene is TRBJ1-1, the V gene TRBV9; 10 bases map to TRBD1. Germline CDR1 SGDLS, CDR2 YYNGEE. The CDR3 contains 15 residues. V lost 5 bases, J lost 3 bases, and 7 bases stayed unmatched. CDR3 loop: CASRRGGQGDTEAFF. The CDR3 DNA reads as TGTGCCAGCAGGAGAGGTGGACAGGGGGACACTGAAGCTTTCTTT. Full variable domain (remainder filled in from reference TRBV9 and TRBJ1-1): DSGVTQTPKHLITATGQRVTLRCSPRSGDLSVYWYQQSLDQGLQFLIQYYNGEERAKGNILERFSAQQFPDLHSELNLSSLELGDSALYFCASRRGGQGDTEAFFGQGTRLTVV.

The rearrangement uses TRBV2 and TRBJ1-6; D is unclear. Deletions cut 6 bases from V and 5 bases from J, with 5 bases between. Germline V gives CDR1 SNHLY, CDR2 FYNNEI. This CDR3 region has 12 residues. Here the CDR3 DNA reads TGTGCCAGCAGGGGCAATAATTCACCCCTCCACTTT. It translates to CASRGNNSPLHF.